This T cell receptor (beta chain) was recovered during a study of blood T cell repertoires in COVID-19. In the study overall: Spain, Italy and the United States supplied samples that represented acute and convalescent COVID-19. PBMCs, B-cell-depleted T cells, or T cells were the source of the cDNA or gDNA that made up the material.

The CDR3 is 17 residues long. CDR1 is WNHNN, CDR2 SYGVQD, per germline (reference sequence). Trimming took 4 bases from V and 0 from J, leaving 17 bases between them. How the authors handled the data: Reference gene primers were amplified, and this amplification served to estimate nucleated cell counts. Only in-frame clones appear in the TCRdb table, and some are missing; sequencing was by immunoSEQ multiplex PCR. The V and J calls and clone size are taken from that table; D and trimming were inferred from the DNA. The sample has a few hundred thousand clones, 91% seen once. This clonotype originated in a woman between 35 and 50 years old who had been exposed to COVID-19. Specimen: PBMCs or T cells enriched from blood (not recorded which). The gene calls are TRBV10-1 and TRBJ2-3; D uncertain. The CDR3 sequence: CASSGGGLVTSTDTQYF. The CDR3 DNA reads TGCGCCAGCAGTGGCGGCGGCCTTGTTACTAGCACAGATACGCAGTATTTT.